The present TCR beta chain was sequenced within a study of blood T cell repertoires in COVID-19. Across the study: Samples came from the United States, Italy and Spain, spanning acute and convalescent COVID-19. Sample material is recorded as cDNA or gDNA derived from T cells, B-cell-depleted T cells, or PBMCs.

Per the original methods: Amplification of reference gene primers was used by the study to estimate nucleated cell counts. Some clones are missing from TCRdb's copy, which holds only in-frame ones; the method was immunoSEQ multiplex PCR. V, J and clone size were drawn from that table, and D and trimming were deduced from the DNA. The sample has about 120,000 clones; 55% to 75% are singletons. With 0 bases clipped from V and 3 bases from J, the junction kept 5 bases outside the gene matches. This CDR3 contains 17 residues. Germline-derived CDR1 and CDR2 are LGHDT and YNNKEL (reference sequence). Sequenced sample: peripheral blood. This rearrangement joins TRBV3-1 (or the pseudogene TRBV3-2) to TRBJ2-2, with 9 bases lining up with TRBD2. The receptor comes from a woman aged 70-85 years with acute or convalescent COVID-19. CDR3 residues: CASSQDAGGPYTGELFF. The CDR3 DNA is TGTGCCAGCAGCCAAGATGCGGGGGGGCCTTACACCGGGGAGCTGTTTTTT.